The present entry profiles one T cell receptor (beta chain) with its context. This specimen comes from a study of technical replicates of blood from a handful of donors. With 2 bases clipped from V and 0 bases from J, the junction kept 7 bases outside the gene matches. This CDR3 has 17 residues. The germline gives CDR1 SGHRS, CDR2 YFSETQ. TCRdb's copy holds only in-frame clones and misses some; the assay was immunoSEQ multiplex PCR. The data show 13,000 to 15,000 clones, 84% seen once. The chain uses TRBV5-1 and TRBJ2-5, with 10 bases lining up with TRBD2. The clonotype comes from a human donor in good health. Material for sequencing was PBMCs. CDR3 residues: CASSFGLAGAYQETQYF. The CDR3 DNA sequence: TGCGCCAGCAGCTTTGGGCTAGCGGGGGCGTACCAAGAGACCCAGTACTTC.